This is a list of T cell receptor beta chains from one sample in a study of blood T cell repertoires in COVID-19. Method: immunoSEQ multiplex PCR; TCRdb's copy keeps in-frame clones and lacks some. The sample includes 150,000 to 200,000 clones, 88% of them seen just once. The specimen sequenced was peripheral blood. These TCRs come from a human donor in a cohort sampled during active COVID-19. Both conserved end residues are trimmed from each CDR3. A D gene is named only where the DNA matches it firmly.

CDR3	length	D	V
ASSFEGLGTGELF	13	TRBD2	TRBV5-1
ASSDSATGGSPLH	13	TRBD1	TRBV6-4
ASSDRVHGYT	10	TRBD1	TRBV28
ASSLAGGFGNTIY	13	TRBD1	TRBV5-4
ASSRGGTGEQY	11	.	TRBV7-9
ATTGGAVYSRGYT	13	.	TRBV6-5
AISESRSETQY	11	.	TRBV10-3
ASRGTGTYEQY	11	TRBD1	TRBV28
ASSPLQTGGALGTEAF	16	TRBD1	TRBV18
ASSPVGQTQY	10	.	TRBV11-2
ASSLGGDYT	9	.	TRBV5-5
ASSPHSGYEQY	11	.	TRBV18
ASSGGYEQY	9	TRBD2	TRBV6-5
ASSALVSVRGGLNIQY	16	TRBD2	TRBV2